This T cell receptor beta chain originates from a study of cytomegalovirus exposure and HLA in healthy donors. Study-level findings and limits: TCR beta V- and J-gene trimming, according to a later analysis, was linked to a missense DCLRE1C variant. Later findings reportedly placed an Asian-associated ancestry cluster below the roughly 690-donor mean for N-insertions.

It was with 60 Vbeta and 13 Jbeta primers that the PCR ran. Under the authors' procedure: Later, tens of millions of unique TCR beta chains were counted in an analysis, and roughly 11 million of them were shared. Using immunoSEQ multiplex PCR, the repertoire was profiled, and TCRdb retains in-frame clones only, with some absent. V and J calls and clone size are as listed in that table; D and trimming were resolved from the DNA. The sample lists over 150,000 clones, around 84% seen once, with just over 2.5% in the top ten. A word on this clone: Its antigen is undetermined.

This CDR3 has 17 residues. Per germline, CDR1 LNHNV and CDR2 YYDKDF (reference sequence). J lost 3 bases, V lost 0 bases, and 8 bases had no gene match. What was sequenced was PBMCs. The TCR sequence derives from a young man in good health and CMV-seropositive. The rearrangement links TRBV15 to TRBJ2-3; 8 bases are shared with TRBD2. The CDR3 protein is CATSRDLGLAGTDTQYF. In DNA, the CDR3 is TGTGCCACCAGCAGAGATTTGGGGCTAGCGGGTACAGATACGCAGTATTTT. The complete variable domain, with remaining parts taken from reference TRBV15 and TRBJ2-3, reads DAMVIQNPRYQVTQFGKPVTLSCSQTLNHNVMYWYQQKSSQAPKLLFHYYDKDFNNEADTPDNFQSRRPNTSFCFLDIRSPGLGDTAMYLCATSRDLGLAGTDTQYFGPGTRLTVL.